Listed here are 27 T cell receptor beta chains from one sample, sequenced in a study of blood T cell repertoires in COVID-19. The repertoire was sequenced with immunoSEQ multiplex PCR; TCRdb's copy has only in-frame clones and lacks some. The table includes over 250,000 clones, 89% detected once. Material: PBMCs or T cells enriched from blood (not recorded which). All receptors come from a woman aged 55-75 years who had recovered from COVID-19.

The chain recombines TRBV5-1 with TRBJ2-7; 7 nucleotides line up with TRBD1. The CDR3 totals 14 residues. Germline assignment: CDR1 SGHRS and CDR2 YFSETQ. The V and J ends lost 0 bases and 6 bases, in that order; junction bases with no gene match: 6. The CDR3, as DNA: TGCGCCAGCAGCTTGGGACAGGGCATGAGCGAGCAGTACTTC. Protein product: CASSLGQGMSEQYF.

This chain joins TRBV20-1 and TRBJ2-7; a weak D match, TRBD2 (7 bases). Germline V gives CDR1 DFQATT, CDR2 SNEGSKA (reference sequence). Deletions cut 3 bases from V and 9 bases from J, with 15 bases between. The CDR3 runs 12 residues. The CDR3 bases are TGCAGTGCTAGTAAGACCGGGGGGCGGCAGTACTTC. Translating gives CSASKTGGRQYF.

V is TRBV7-9 and J is TRBJ2-5; the match to TRBD1 covers 12 bases. The germline V gene has CDR1 SEHNR and CDR2 FQNEAQ (reference sequence). The CDR3 sequence is 16 residues long. J lost 5 bases, V lost 5 bases, and 9 bases had no gene match. CDR3 nucleotide sequence: TGTGCCAGCAGCATCTCCGGGACAGGGGGCGCCGAGACCCAGTACTTC. It encodes CASSISGTGGAETQYF. The whole variable domain, remainder taken from reference TRBV7-9 and TRBJ2-5, is DTGVSQNPRHKITKRGQNVTFRCDPISEHNRLYWYRQTLGQGPEFLTYFQNEAQLEKSRLLSDRFSAERPKGSFSTLEIQRTEQGDSAMYLCASSISGTGGAETQYFGPGTRLLVL.

The rearrangement uses TRBV19 and TRBJ1-1; TRBD1 aligns across 7 bases. V was pared by 7 bases and J by 0 bases, with 14 bases of the junction left unmatched. Germline V gene lookup returns CDR1 LNHDA and CDR2 SQIVND (reference sequence). The CDR3 is made up of 17 amino acids. CDR3: CASTLPQRQGMNTEAFF. The CDR3 DNA reads TGTGCCAGTACCCTACCACAGAGACAGGGTATGAACACTGAAGCTTTCTTT. Full variable domain (outside the CDR3, taken from reference TRBV19 and TRBJ1-1): DGGITQSPKYLFRKEGQNVTLSCEQNLNHDAMYWYRQDPGQGLRLIYYSQIVNDFQKGDIAEGYSVSREKKESFPLTVTSAQKNPTAFYLCASTLPQRQGMNTEAFFGQGTRLTVV.

J is TRBJ2-5 and V is TRBV29-1; D is possibly TRBD2 (6 bases). CDR3 size: 12 residues. Trimming cost V 3 bases and J 5 bases, with 10 bases left between them. The germline gives CDR1 SQVTM, CDR2 ANQGSEA. The CDR3 DNA reads TGCAGCGTTGAGGGAGGCTCGGAGACCCAGTACTTC. It translates to CSVEGGSETQYF.

This clone was recorded only once. V and J are TRBV7-3 and TRBJ1-2; D is ambiguous. Germline values: CDR1 SGHTA, CDR2 FQGTGA. The CDR3 runs to 17 residues. The V gene lost 5 bases and the J gene lost 4 bases, with 23 bases spanning the gap. In nucleotides, the CDR3 is TGTGCCAGCAGCCAATCCGGGGAACCAAACAATATCTATGGCTACACCTTC. This codes for CASSQSGEPNNIYGYTF.

V and J are TRBV9 and TRBJ2-7; 8 bases agree with TRBD2. Germline V gene sequence: CDR1 SGDLS, CDR2 YYNGEE. Trimming removed 0 bases from V and 4 bases from J; junction bases left unmatched: 6. The CDR3 extends over 15 amino acids. The CDR3 sequence is CASSVAAGGGYEQYF. The CDR3 coding sequence is TGTGCCAGCAGCGTAGCTGCGGGGGGCGGTTACGAGCAGTACTTC.

V and J are TRBV6-2 or TRBV6-3 and TRBJ2-1; 14 nucleotides line up with TRBD2. Germline V gives CDR1 MNHEY, CDR2 SVGEGT. V shed 5 bases and J 5 bases; nucleotides not matched to a gene: 8. This CDR3 has 17 amino acids. CDR3 in amino acids: CASSITTSGRDNNEQFF. Written as DNA, the CDR3 is TGTGCCAGCAGTATTACGACTAGCGGGAGGGATAACAATGAGCAGTTCTTC.

This rearrangement joins TRBV2 to TRBJ2-2; D is ambiguous. The CDR3 is 14 amino acids. Trimming cost V 7 bases and J 0 bases, with 9 bases left between them. CDR1 SNHLY and CDR2 FYNNEI come from the germline V gene. The CDR3: CASKMTPNTGELFF. The CDR3 DNA reads TGTGCCAGCAAAATGACTCCGAACACCGGGGAGCTGTTTTTT. The full variable domain, its missing parts supplied by reference TRBV2 and TRBJ2-2, is EPEVTQTPSHQVTQMGQEVILRCVPISNHLYFYWYRQILGQKVEFLVSFYNNEISEKSEIFDDQFSVERPDGSNFTLKIRSTKLEDSAMYFCASKMTPNTGELFFGEGSRLTVL.

This rearrangement joins TRBV7-2 to TRBJ1-1, with 8 bases aligning to TRBD1. CDR1 and CDR2 from the germline V gene are SGHTA and FQGNSA. This CDR3 region has 17 residues. The J segment lost 1 base and the V segment lost 4 bases, leaving 11 bases of the junction unmatched. The CDR3 DNA reads TGTGCCAGCAGCTCTTATTACAGGGGGTATAGGAACACTGAAGCTTTCTTT. It codes for CASSSYYRGYRNTEAFF.

The V and J genes are TRBV6-5 and TRBJ2-1; 10 bases line up with TRBD2. This CDR3 has 16 residues. Looked up from germline, CDR1 is MNHEY and CDR2 is SVGAGI. After removal of 4 bases from V and 2 bases from J, the junction contained 5 bases not matched to a gene. CDR3 sequence: CASSLWTSGTYNEQFF. DNA of the CDR3: TGTGCCAGCAGTTTGTGGACTAGCGGAACCTACAATGAGCAGTTCTTC.

This chain connects TRBV24-1 to TRBJ1-1, with TRBD1 matching 8 bases. V lost 9 bases, J lost 6 bases, and 14 bases stayed unmatched. Germline lookup yields CDR1 KGHDR and CDR2 SFDVKD. CDR3 size: 15 residues. The CDR3 loop is CATAPRGRESSEAFF. The CDR3 DNA reads as TGTGCCACCGCACCCAGGGGGCGCGAGTCTTCTGAAGCTTTCTTT.

The chain employs TRBV4-1 and TRBJ1-2; D ambiguous. Germline CDR1 and CDR2: MGHRA and YSYEKL. Between the trimmed V and J ends, which lost 4 bases and 4 bases, there was a span of 19 bases. The CDR3 has 16 residues. CDR3 loop: CASSLSPREGGYGYTF. The DNA of the CDR3 is TGCGCCAGCAGCCTTTCCCCGAGAGAGGGCGGCTATGGCTACACCTTC.

The genes are TRBV9 and TRBJ2-5; D not certain. Germline V gene data show CDR1 as SGDLS and CDR2 as YYNGEE. V lost 0 bases and J 5 bases, leaving 8 bases between the germline ends. The CDR3 runs to 13 residues. CDR3 protein: CASSVELSETQYF. In DNA, the CDR3 is TGTGCCAGCAGCGTAGAGCTCTCGGAGACCCAGTACTTC.

This clone has just a few counts. V usage is TRBV5-1 and J usage is TRBJ1-1; D is unclear. Germline-derived CDR1 and CDR2 are SGHRS and YFSETQ. The CDR3 extends over 14 amino acids. The V end lost 0 bases, the J end lost 1 base, and 7 bases lay between the germline ends. CDR3 DNA: TGCGCCAGCAGCTTGGACAGCTCGAACACTGAAGCTTTCTTT. Translation: CASSLDSSNTEAFF.

The chain is built from TRBV28 and TRBJ1-5; perhaps TRBD1 as D (6 bases). V gave up 6 bases and J gave up 4 bases, with 16 bases separating them. The CDR3 is 15 residues long. CDR1 and CDR2 from the germline V gene are MDHEN and SYDVKM. The DNA for the CDR3 is TGTGCCAGCAGCCCGGGGGGGACAAGGAATCAGCCCCAGCATTTT. This gives the protein CASSPGGTRNQPQHF.

The chain's CDR3 is CASSIARDRGPNTEAFF. CDR3 DNA: TGTGCCAGTAGTATAGCTAGGGACAGGGGCCCGAACACTGAAGCTTTCTTT. The chain recombines TRBV19 with TRBJ1-1; TRBD1 matches at 10 bases. Per the germline V gene, CDR1 is LNHDA and CDR2 is SQIVND (reference sequence). The CDR3 runs to 17 residues. J was trimmed by 1 base and V by 1 base; bases with no gene match: 6.

The V gene is TRBV29-1, the J gene TRBJ2-3; D might be TRBD1 (5 bases). The CDR3 extends over 13 amino acids. With 6 bases removed from V and 2 bases from J, the gap between germline ends came to 12 bases. In germline, CDR1 is SQVTM, CDR2 ANQGSEA. The CDR3 nucleotides are TGCAGCGTGGCCCTGGGGCCCACAGATACGCAGTATTTT. This codes for CSVALGPTDTQYF.

The chain employs TRBV2 and TRBJ2-5; D possibly corresponds to TRBD1 (5 bases). Trimming stripped 4 bases from V and 5 bases from J, with 11 bases between. The CDR3 is made up of 13 amino acids. Germline CDR1 SNHLY, CDR2 FYNNEI. CDR3 nucleotides: TGTGCCAGCAGTGGACAGATTCGGGAGACCCAGTACTTC. Residues: CASSGQIRETQYF.

The chain couples TRBV5-5 to TRBJ1-1; TRBD1 is a possible D gene (5 bases). In germline, CDR1 is SGHKS, CDR2 YYEKEE (reference sequence). The CDR3 has 13 residues. V lost 5 bases and J lost 5, with 13 bases in between. The CDR3, as DNA: TGTGCCAGCAGGTCTATCAGGGTTACTGAAGCTTTCTTT. As protein: CASRSIRVTEAFF.

V is TRBV6-1 and J is TRBJ1-4; D perhaps matches TRBD1 (5 bases). V gave up 0 bases and J gave up 10 bases, with 18 bases separating them. CDR1 and CDR2 from the germline V gene are MNHNS and SASEGT. The CDR3 has 16 residues. CDR3 nucleotide sequence: TGTGCCAGCAGTGAAGCCAAGACAGTTGGGGCCTCAAAACTGTTTTTT. Amino acids: CASSEAKTVGASKLFF.

There are a few counts of this clone. The CDR3 DNA follows: TGTGCCTGGAGTGAGGGGAATTCACCCCTCCACTTT. Translated: CAWSEGNSPLHF. J is TRBJ1-6 and V is TRBV30; tentative D call: TRBD1 (5 bases). There are 12 residues in the CDR3. Germline-derived CDR1 and CDR2 are GTSNPN and SVGIG (reference sequence). V was clipped by 1 base and J by 7 bases, with 5 bases between them.

The genes are TRBV18 and TRBJ2-2; D possibly corresponds to TRBD1 (6 bases). The germline gives CDR1 KGHSH, CDR2 LQKENI. This CDR3 has 16 amino acids. Trimming removed 3 bases from V and 2 bases from J, with 13 bases in between. The CDR3 loop reads CASSPVRTANTGELFF. For the CDR3, the DNA is TGTGCCAGCTCACCCGTCAGGACAGCAAACACCGGGGAGCTGTTTTTT.

The chain combines TRBV10-3 with TRBJ2-4, with 7 bases fitting TRBD1. V lost 4 bases to trimming and J lost 0 bases; unmatched junction nucleotides: 15. The CDR3 sequence is 19 residues long. The germline CDR1 and CDR2 sequences are ENHRY and SYGVKD. Written as DNA, the CDR3 is TGTGCCATCAGTGCTTCCGCCGGGACAGAAAGAAAAGCCAAAAACATTCAGTACTTC. It yields the protein CAISASAGTERKAKNIQYF.

A note on this clone: Other DNA sequences within the sample encode an identical CDR3. This sequence joins TRBV5-5 and TRBJ2-7, with D uncertain. The CDR3 runs to 11 residues. Germline V gene data show CDR1 as SGHKS and CDR2 as YYEKEE (reference sequence). Between the trimmed V and J ends, which lost 2 bases and 3 bases, there was a span of 3 bases. The CDR3 loop is CASSFLYEQYF. The CDR3 DNA reads as TGTGCCAGCAGCTTCCTCTACGAGCAGTACTTC.

This clone was recorded once. The chain recombines TRBV29-1 with TRBJ2-1, with 7 nucleotides matching TRBD2. The CDR3 is 16 amino acids. The germline gives CDR1 SQVTM, CDR2 ANQGSEA. Trimming took 1 base from V and 2 from J; bases not matched to a gene: 8. The CDR3 nucleotides are TGCAGCGTTGAAGCGGGTGTGGCGGGAGCCTACAATGAGCAGTTCTTC. Its translation: CSVEAGVAGAYNEQFF.

The V and J genes are TRBV7-9 and TRBJ1-4, with TRBD1 matching over 8 bases. The CDR3 is 15 amino acids. V lost 4 bases and J lost 6; bases outside the gene matches: 7. Germline values: CDR1 SEHNR, CDR2 FQNEAQ (reference sequence). CDR3 sequence: CASSSETGVDEKLFF. Here the CDR3 DNA reads TGTGCCAGCAGCTCGGAGACAGGGGTGGATGAAAAACTGTTTTTT.